The entry below describes one TCR beta chain. Its antigen is undetermined. These data originate in a study of cytomegalovirus exposure and HLA in healthy donors. The overall study: An earlier analysis identified 120 million or so unique TCR beta sequences in 150 million to 200 million T cells. The study placed 70% to 90% of its approximately 360 genotyped donors in the Caucasian-associated ancestry cluster. Study-level points and caveats: Differences between HLA loci emerged in a later analysis of TCR association rates, with DRB1 most and HLA-C fewest.

Germline V lookup: CDR1 SEHNR, CDR2 FQNEAQ (reference sequence). The CDR3 extends over 14 amino acids. Trimming took 6 bases from V and 2 from J; bases not matched to a gene: 4. Amplification used 60 Vbeta primers and 13 Jbeta primers. The table came from immunoSEQ multiplex PCR; TCRdb's copy has only in-frame clones and leaves some out. The table has roughly 200,000 clones, about 90% seen once. The gene calls are TRBV7-9 and TRBJ2-7; TRBD1 aligns across 10 bases. The receptor was derived from a young man in good health and CMV-seronegative. The sample taken for sequencing was PBMCs. The CDR3 DNA reads TGTGCCAGCAGTCGAGGACAGGGGGCCTACGAGCAGTACTTC. It translates to CASSRGQGAYEQYF.